This T cell receptor (beta chain) was captured in a study of blood T cell repertoires in COVID-19. Study-level background: The United States, Italy and Spain supplied acute and convalescent COVID-19 samples. Sources were T cells, B-cell-depleted T cells, or PBMCs; the material itself was cDNA or gDNA.

Assay: immunoSEQ multiplex PCR; the TCRdb copy retains only in-frame clones and omits some. Of under 85,000 clones listed, about 80% are singletons. The V gene lost 7 bases and the J gene lost 4 bases, with 10 bases spanning the gap. CDR1 is GTSNPN and CDR2 is SVGIG in the germline V gene (reference sequence). The CDR3 sequence is 11 residues long. The sequence was obtained from a man younger than 45 with COVID-19, enrolled during active disease. The rearrangement links TRBV30 to TRBJ1-2; TRBD1 is a possible D gene (5 bases). Sequencing was done on a sample of peripheral blood. This CDR3 reads CASDSSYGYTF. The CDR3 DNA is TGTGCCTCAGACAGTTCCTATGGCTACACCTTC.